This T cell receptor beta chain was recorded in a study of T cells in localized non-small cell lung cancer. Study-level results: Greater blood T cell density accompanied longer overall survival. The study found T cell clonality highest in uninvolved adjacent lung, above tumor.

The protocol was immunoSEQ multiplex PCR, while the TCRdb copy is restricted to in-frame clones and leaves out a portion. The sample records around 22,000 clones, 88% being singletons. In its sample, this clone was seen once. Its antigen is still unknown. Specimen: peripheral blood mononuclear cells, collected before any cancer treatment. The TCR sequence derives from a woman between 35 and 75 years old with stage III lung adenocarcinoma.

CDR3 loop: CASSLDRLNTEAFF. The CDR3 DNA reads TGTGCCAGCAGTCTGGACAGGCTGAACACTGAAGCTTTCTTT. This rearrangement joins TRBV7-8 to TRBJ1-1; 7 bases agree with TRBD1. With V trimmed by 6 bases and J by 0 bases, 4 bases remained unmatched. CDR3 length: 14 amino acids. The V gene's germline CDR1 is SGHVS and CDR2 FQNEAQ. Supplemented by reference TRBV7-8 and TRBJ1-1, the full variable domain reads GAGVSQSPRYKVAKRGQDVALRCDPISGHVSLFWYQQALGQGPEFLTYFQNEAQLDKSGLPSDRFFAERPEGSVSTLKIQRTQQEDSAVYLCASSLDRLNTEAFFGQGTRLTVV.